This T cell receptor beta chain was recovered during a study of blood T cells in healthy people across ages. Using a J-beta primer mix together with a sample-barcoded 5' primer, a second PCR was run for 7 to 11 cycles. TCRdb re-called the 5' RACE reads with MiXCR, one entry per CDR3 protein. The sample shows under 700,000 distinct CDR3 sequences, 24% of them seen only once. V was shortened by 0 bases and J by 0 bases, with 12 bases between the two germline ends. The CDR3 runs to 16 residues. The sample was also linked to a second study, of T cells of mothers and their children.

This sequence joins TRBV12-3 or TRBV12-4 and TRBJ2-7; D not resolved. Input material: blood. The sequence was obtained from a boy aged 10-17 years in good health. The CDR3 region is CASSLAPGTGSYEQYF. The CDR3 DNA sequence: TGTGCCAGCAGTTTAGCACCCGGTACCGGCTCCTACGAGCAGTACTTC.